This T cell receptor beta chain was sequenced for a study of OX40 agonist ivuxolimab in advanced cancers. Turning to the study itself: Among those enrolled, mean age was about 63 years (range about 23 to 85) and roughly 84% were male. Enrollees could have had prior anti-PD-1, anti-PD-L1 or anti-CTLA-4 therapy, which about 40% had received.

The method was immunoSEQ multiplex PCR; TCRdb's version includes in-frame clones alone and lacks a portion of them. Here the sample spans 95,000 to 150,000 clones, 90% to 95% being singletons. Patients were ineligible given autoimmune disease history or systemic immunosuppression. This CDR3 region has 15 residues. V was clipped by 2 bases and J by 5 bases; unmatched bases: 6. Germline V gene sequence: CDR1 MDHEN, CDR2 SYDVKM. This specimen consisted of CD4+ or CD8+ T cells sorted from blood, obtained in a trial of the OX40 agonist ivuxolimab. The chain couples TRBV28 to TRBJ2-5; 9 nucleotides match TRBD2. The receptor was isolated from an adult with an advanced solid tumor such as melanoma, head and neck, liver or kidney cancer. CDR3 DNA: TGTGCCAGCAGTTTAGCGGGAGGGCGACTCGAGACCCAGTACTTC. It yields the protein CASSLAGGRLETQYF.